This is a list of T cell receptor beta chains from one sample in a study of sequential checkpoint blockade in melanoma. The data were produced by immunoSEQ multiplex PCR, yet TCRdb's version contains in-frame clones alone and is incomplete. The sample consists of some 19,000 clones, approximately 69% of them appearing once. The sample consisted of CD8+ T cells sorted from blood (inferred from file names), taken from a patient given nivolumab and ipilimumab in sequence. The receptor source for this set is a human donor with melanoma. Each CDR3 is given with its conserved first and last residue. Each record gives: D gene, clone size, V gene, J gene, CDR3 DNA, CDR3 protein. D genes are given only for firm matches. The size of a clone is reported for some rows only, either as once, few or many, or as a class for expanded clones.

-	-	TRBV19	TRBJ1-5	TGTGCCAGTAGTATAGAACGGTATAGCAATCAGCCCCAGCATTTT	CASSIERYSNQPQHF
TRBD2	once	TRBV4-3	TRBJ2-7	TGCGCCAGCAGCCAAGTGGCGGGAGTGGGCTACGAGCAGTACTTC	CASSQVAGVGYEQYF
TRBD1	-	TRBV28	TRBJ2-3	TGTGCCAGCGTACTGAAGGGGGCCACGGTAAGCACAGATACGCAGTATTTT	CASVLKGATVSTDTQYF
-	-	TRBV4-1	TRBJ1-1	TGCGCCAGCAGCCAAGAATCCGGGGAAGCTTTCTTT	CASSQESGEAFF
TRBD2	-	TRBV27	TRBJ2-1	TGTGCCAGCAGTTGGTTTAGCGGGAGTCCCTACAATGAGCAGTTCTTC	CASSWFSGSPYNEQFF
TRBD2	few	TRBV7-9	TRBJ2-1	TGTGCCAGCAGCCCATCGGGGGGGCCTGGGTACGATGAGCAGTTCTTC	CASSPSGGPGYDEQFF
TRBD2	-	TRBV6-1	TRBJ2-3	TGTGCCAGCAGTGAACTAGCGGGGGCCACAGATACGCAGTATTTT	CASSELAGATDTQYF
-	-	TRBV2	TRBJ1-5	TGTGCCAGCAGTGCGGGGGGGAGGGGCAATCAGCCCCAGCATTTT	CASSAGGRGNQPQHF
TRBD1	once	TRBV29-1	TRBJ2-7	TGCAGCGTTAAGGGGGCCTCCTACGAGCAGTACTTC	CSVKGASYEQYF
TRBD2	-	TRBV7-2	TRBJ2-3	TGTGCCAGCACCCCCCTCCCGGGAGGAGGCGGGAAAGGCACGCAGTATTTT	CASTPLPGGGGKGTQYF
-	-	TRBV5-4	TRBJ1-2	TGTGCCAGCAGCTTCGAGGGAACCTTGAGTGGCTACACCTTC	CASSFEGTLSGYTF
TRBD2	-	TRBV7-9	TRBJ2-7	TGTGCCAGCAGCTTAGCTAGCGGGGCCTCCTACGAGCAGTACTTC	CASSLASGASYEQYF
-	few	TRBV4-2	TRBJ2-4	TGTGCCAGCAGCCAAGACGGACAGATGGCCAAAAACATTCAGTACTTC	CASSQDGQMAKNIQYF
-	once	TRBV7-9	TRBJ2-1	TGTGCCAGCACGGCGACTCATGAGCAGTTCTTC	CASTATHEQFF
-	-	TRBV19	TRBJ2-7	TGTGCCAGTAGTATGATGACAGACTCCTACGAGCAGTACTTC	CASSMMTDSYEQYF
TRBD1	-	TRBV27	TRBJ1-2	TGTGCCAGCAGTTCGACAGGGCTTGGCTACACCTTC	CASSSTGLGYTF
TRBD1	-	TRBV9	TRBJ2-4	TGTGCCAGCAGCTTGACAGGGGGCCAAAACATTCAGTACTTC	CASSLTGGQNIQYF
TRBD1	once	TRBV5-4	TRBJ1-2	TGTGCCAGCAGCACCGCGGACAGGGTGGGGGTCTATGGCTACACCTTC	CASSTADRVGVYGYTF
-	-	TRBV5-4	TRBJ1-1	TGTGCCAGCAGCTTGGGGTCAGGTGAAGCTTTCTTT	CASSLGSGEAFF
-	-	TRBV11-3	TRBJ2-3	TGTGCCAGCAGCTTCGCAGGGGAAACAGATACGCAGTATTTT	CASSFAGETDTQYF
TRBD1	-	TRBV25-1	TRBJ1-2	TGTGCCAGCAGTCCTCCGGGACAGGACTATGGCTACACCTTC	CASSPPGQDYGYTF
-	-	TRBV7-6	TRBJ2-7	TGTGCCAGCAGCCCCAATGGGGGGTTGGGACAGTACTTC	CASSPNGGLGQYF
-	-	TRBV7-6	TRBJ1-1	TGTGCCAGCAGCTTAAAAGTCGGGGTCTATACTGAAGCTTTCTTT	CASSLKVGVYTEAFF
-	-	TRBV10-1	TRBJ2-7	TGCGCCAGCAGTGAGTCGAGATCTATTACCTACGAGCAGTACTTC	CASSESRSITYEQYF
-	-	TRBV4-3	TRBJ1-1	TGCGCCAGCAGCCAAGGTAAGGGAGGTGAAGCTTTCTTT	CASSQGKGGEAFF
-	-	TRBV7-9	TRBJ2-1	TGTGCCAGCAACCTCCGGGAGGGGGCCTCCTACAATGAGCAGTTCTTC	CASNLREGASYNEQFF
-	medium-sized	TRBV9	TRBJ2-1	TGTGCCAGCAGCGTAGCCCCCAGGCGGGGAGGGGGTTACAATGAGCAGTTCTTC	CASSVAPRRGGGYNEQFF
-	-	TRBV27	TRBJ2-5	TGTGCCAGCAGTCGTACAGGGTTTGAGACCCAGTACTTC	CASSRTGFETQYF
TRBD1	-	TRBV28	TRBJ2-7	TGTGCCAGCAGTCCGCCCGGGACAGGGGGGAGGGAGCAGTACTTC	CASSPPGTGGREQYF
-	-	TRBV4-1	TRBJ2-7	TGCGCCAGCAGCCAAGATCACAGGGACGAGCAGTACTTC	CASSQDHRDEQYF
-	-	TRBV19	TRBJ2-7	TGTGCCAGTAGTATAGCGGGAATCAACCCCTACGAGCAGTACTTC	CASSIAGINPYEQYF
TRBD1	-	TRBV9	TRBJ2-7	TGTGCCAGCAGCCCTCGGACAGGGGAGTACGAGCAGTACTTC	CASSPRTGEYEQYF
-	few	TRBV28	TRBJ1-4	TGTGCCAGCAGAGACCAATTCAGGACTAATGAAAAACTGTTTTTT	CASRDQFRTNEKLFF